These T cell receptor beta chains were read from a single sample in a study of graft-versus-host responses after intestinal transplantation. The table came from immunoSEQ multiplex PCR; TCRdb's copy has only in-frame clones and leaves some out. The sample has 85,000 to 90,000 clones; roughly 87% are singletons. These receptors have no known antigen. Specimen: unstimulated CD8+ T cells sorted from spleen or lymph node cells, collected before intestinal transplant. Receptors were obtained from a human donor who received an intestinal transplant. The CDR3 runs from the conserved cysteine through the conserved F or W. The order of the fields is clone size, J gene, V gene, D gene, CDR3 DNA, CDR3 protein. D genes are given only for firm matches. The size entry is marked missing in some rows and otherwise reads once, few, many or a size class.

>-|TRBJ2-3|TRBV2|-
TGTGCCAGCAGGGAAACATACAGGGAGTGGGCAGATACGCAGTATTTT
CASRETYREWADTQYF
>-|TRBJ2-7|TRBV4-1|-
TGCGCCAGCAGCCAAGACGACAGGACCTCCTACGAGCAGTACTTC
CASSQDDRTSYEQYF
>-|TRBJ2-7|TRBV5-1|-
TGCGCCAGCAGCTTGGACACTCACTACGAGCAGTACTTC
CASSLDTHYEQYF
>-|TRBJ2-3|TRBV4-1|TRBD2
TGCGCCAGCAGCCAAGAGGGGGGGACCGGGACAGATACGCAGTATTTT
CASSQEGGTGTDTQYF
>-|TRBJ2-7|TRBV6-5|-
TGTGCCAGCAGTACCGCCGGGCGAGGAGTGTACGAGCAGTACTTC
CASSTAGRGVYEQYF
>-|TRBJ2-7|TRBV29-1|-
TGCAGCGTTATAGCGGAGACCCCCTACGAGCAGTACTTC
CSVIAETPYEQYF
>-|TRBJ2-7|TRBV29-1|TRBD1
TGCAGCGTCCGGACAGGGTCCTACGAGCAGTACTTC
CSVRTGSYEQYF
>-|TRBJ2-7|TRBV6-1|-
TGTGCCAGCACAGGGACGTATACCTACGAGCAGTACTTC
CASTGTYTYEQYF
>-|TRBJ2-7|TRBV5-1|-
TGCGCCAGCAGCTTGGATAACCTTATTACCTACGAGCAGTACTTC
CASSLDNLITYEQYF
>-|TRBJ2-2|TRBV2|-
TGTGCCAGCAGTGAAGCGCTTCAGGGGCCGAGCACCGGGGAGCTGTTTTTT
CASSEALQGPSTGELFF
>-|TRBJ2-4|TRBV19|-
TGTGCCAGTAGTATTCGGGGGTTCCTGGAAAACATTCAGTACTTC
CASSIRGFLENIQYF
>-|TRBJ2-5|TRBV11-2|-
TGTGCCAGCAGCACGGGCCAAGAGACCCAGTACTTC
CASSTGQETQYF
>-|TRBJ2-1|TRBV27|-
TGTGCCAGCAGTCTCCTCAGCGACTACAATGAGCAGTTCTTC
CASSLLSDYNEQFF
>-|TRBJ1-2|TRBV5-1|-
TGCGCCAGCAGCTTGGTGCGAGGGTTGAAAGGCTACACCTTC
CASSLVRGLKGYTF
>-|TRBJ1-2|TRBV29-1|-
TGCAGCGCCTCTGGGGCAAAAGGTGGCTACACCTTC
CSASGAKGGYTF
>few|TRBJ2-7|TRBV7-6|TRBD2
TGTGCCAGCAGCTTAGTACCCCCCCCTAGCGGGTGCGAGCAGTACTTC
CASSLVPPPSGCEQYF
>-|TRBJ2-2|TRBV5-1|-
TGCGCCAGCAGCTTTGAGAAGGGGGCGAACACCGGGGAGCTGTTTTTT
CASSFEKGANTGELFF
>-|TRBJ2-1|TRBV5-4|-
TGTGCCAGCAGCTTCACCTGGGGCGGCAATGAGCAGTTCTTC
CASSFTWGGNEQFF
>few|TRBJ1-4|TRBV27|TRBD1
TGTGCCAGCAGTGCCTACAGGGGGCGCGATGAAAAACTGTTTTTT
CASSAYRGRDEKLFF
>-|TRBJ1-5|TRBV1|-
TGCACCAGCAGGCGATGGGGCCGGAGTCAGCCCCAGCATTTT
CTSRRWGRSQPQHF
>-|TRBJ1-1|TRBV25-1|-
TGTGCCAGCAGTGGCCGAGGGATGAACACTGAAGCTTTCTTT
CASSGRGMNTEAFF
>-|TRBJ1-4|TRBV4-2|TRBD1
TGTGCCAGCAGCCAAGAAAGAGGGACAGGGGGTGAAAAACTGTTTTTT
CASSQERGTGGEKLFF
>-|TRBJ2-7|TRBV7-9|-
TGTGCCAGCAGCTTAAGGGACCGACACTACGAGCAGTACTTC
CASSLRDRHYEQYF
>-|TRBJ2-1|TRBV30|TRBD2
TGTGCCTGGAGTGTACTATACGGGAGGGCCCCAGTCAATGAGCAGTTCTTC
CAWSVLYGRAPVNEQFF
>-|TRBJ2-3|TRBV7-6|TRBD2
TGTGCCAGCAGCTTCCCACTTAGCGGGAGTAGGGGACGGAGCACAGATACGCAGTATTTT
CASSFPLSGSRGRSTDTQYF
>few|TRBJ2-2|TRBV6-5|TRBD1
TGTGCCAGCAGTTACATGACAGGGACCACCGGGGAGCTGTTTTTT
CASSYMTGTTGELFF
>-|TRBJ2-7|TRBV7-6|TRBD2
TGTGCCAGCAGCTTAGGTGTACGGCCCGTAGCGGGACTCAACGAGCAGTACTTC
CASSLGVRPVAGLNEQYF
>-|TRBJ2-7|TRBV4-2|-
TGTGCCAGCAGCCAAGGTGATGCCTACGAGCAGTACTTC
CASSQGDAYEQYF
>once|TRBJ1-5|TRBV2|TRBD1
TGTGCCAGCAGGGAAAACGGCCCGACAGGGATCGGTTTTTGGTCGAATCAGCCCCAGCATTTT
CASRENGPTGIGFWSNQPQHF
>-|TRBJ2-1|TRBV27|TRBD1
TGTGCCAGCAGTTTTCTTTTGGGGCAGGGGGCGGAAAGGGGCCCAGATGAGCAGTTCTTC
CASSFLLGQGAERGPDEQFF
>-|TRBJ2-5|TRBV7-2|TRBD2
TGTGCCAGCAGCTTAGTACTCCTAGCGGGGGGGCAAGAGACCCAGTACTTC
CASSLVLLAGGQETQYF
>few|TRBJ2-3|TRBV29-1|TRBD2
TGCAGCCCGGTGACTAGCGGGAGTGGCACAGATACGCAGTATTTT
CSPVTSGSGTDTQYF
>-|TRBJ2-7|TRBV9|TRBD2
TGTGCCAGCAGCGAGACTAGCGGGAGGCCCCCCGGGGGAGTGCAGTACTTC
CASSETSGRPPGGVQYF
>-|TRBJ2-7|TRBV10-3|-
TGTGCCATCAGTGAGTTTAATATACCACCCTTGATCTACGAGCAGTACTTC
CAISEFNIPPLIYEQYF
>once|TRBJ1-1|TRBV13|TRBD1
TGTGCCAGCAGCCCCCAACCGGGACAGGGGGACACTGAAGCTTTCTTT
CASSPQPGQGDTEAFF
>-|TRBJ2-1|TRBV5-1|-
TGCGCCAGCAGCCCCGCCGTGGACAATGAGCAGTTCTTC
CASSPAVDNEQFF
>-|TRBJ2-1|TRBV9|-
TGTGCCAGCAGCGTAGAGGCGGGGCCGGGCAATGAGCAGTTCTTC
CASSVEAGPGNEQFF
>once|TRBJ1-3|TRBV9|TRBD1
TGTGCCAGCAGCGTAGGGACAGGGCCTGGAAACACCATATATTTT
CASSVGTGPGNTIYF
>-|TRBJ2-7|TRBV4-1|TRBD2
TGCGCCAGCAGCCAAGCTACTAGCGGCTCCTACGAGCAGTACTTC
CASSQATSGSYEQYF
>-|TRBJ2-7|TRBV4-1|TRBD2
TGCGCCAGCAGCCCGGGACTAGCGGTAGCCTACGAGCAGTACTTC
CASSPGLAVAYEQYF
>few|TRBJ2-2|TRBV7-6|TRBD1
TGTGCCAGCAGCTTAGGGGGACAGGGGGAGCTGTTTTTT
CASSLGGQGELFF
>-|TRBJ1-1|TRBV11-2|-
TGTGCCAGCAGCGAGGAGTTAGCAGAAGCTTTCTTT
CASSEELAEAFF
>-|TRBJ2-1|TRBV11-2|TRBD2
TGTGCCAGCAGCGTCTGGGGGACTAGCGGATACAATGAGCAGTTCTTC
CASSVWGTSGYNEQFF
>-|TRBJ2-7|TRBV7-8|-
TGTGCCAGCAGCATCACAGGGTACGAGCAGTACTTC
CASSITGYEQYF
>-|TRBJ1-2|TRBV21-1|-
TGTGCCAGCAGCAAAGAATCCGGACTTTCTAACTATGGCTACACCTTC
CASSKESGLSNYGYTF
>-|TRBJ1-5|TRBV2|-
TGTGCCAGCAGTACTTTTCAGAACAATCAGCCCCAGCATTTT
CASSTFQNNQPQHF
>-|TRBJ2-7|TRBV29-1|TRBD2
TGCAGCGCCCAGGGACTACCGAGCTCCTACGAGCAGTACTTC
CSAQGLPSSYEQYF
>-|TRBJ2-3|TRBV11-2|-
TGTGCCAGCAGCCGCCTACCTGGGGGGGCCACAGATACGCAGTATTTT
CASSRLPGGATDTQYF
>-|TRBJ2-3|TRBV4-1|TRBD2
TGCGCCAGCACCCCGATCGGGGGGGACACAGATACGCAGTATTTT
CASTPIGGDTDTQYF
>-|TRBJ2-7|TRBV4-1|TRBD2
TGCGCCAGCAGCCAAGGTGGCGGGAGGGCCTCCTACGAGCAGTACTTC
CASSQGGGRASYEQYF
>-|TRBJ2-3|TRBV5-1|-
TGCGCCAGCAGCTTGTCCAGCGGCGGGCCCACAGATACGCAGTATTTT
CASSLSSGGPTDTQYF